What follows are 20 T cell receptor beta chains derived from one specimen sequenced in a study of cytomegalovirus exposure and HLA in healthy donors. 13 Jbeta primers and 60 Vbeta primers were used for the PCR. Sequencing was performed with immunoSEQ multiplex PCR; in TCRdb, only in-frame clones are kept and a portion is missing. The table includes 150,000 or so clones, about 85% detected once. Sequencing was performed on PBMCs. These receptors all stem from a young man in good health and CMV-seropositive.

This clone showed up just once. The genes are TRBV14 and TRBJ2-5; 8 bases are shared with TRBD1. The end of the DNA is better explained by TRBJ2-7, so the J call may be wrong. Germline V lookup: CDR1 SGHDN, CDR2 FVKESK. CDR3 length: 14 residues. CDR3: CASSPRTGLYEQYF. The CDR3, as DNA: TGTGCCAGCAGCCCCCGGACAGGGCTGTACGAGCAGTACTTC.

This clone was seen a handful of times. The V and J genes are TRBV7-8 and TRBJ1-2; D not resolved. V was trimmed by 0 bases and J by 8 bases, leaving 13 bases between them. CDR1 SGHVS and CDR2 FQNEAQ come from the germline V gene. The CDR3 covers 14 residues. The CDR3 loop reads CASSLARSLYGYTF. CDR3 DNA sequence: TGTGCCAGCAGCTTAGCCCGAAGCCTATACGGCTACACCTTC.

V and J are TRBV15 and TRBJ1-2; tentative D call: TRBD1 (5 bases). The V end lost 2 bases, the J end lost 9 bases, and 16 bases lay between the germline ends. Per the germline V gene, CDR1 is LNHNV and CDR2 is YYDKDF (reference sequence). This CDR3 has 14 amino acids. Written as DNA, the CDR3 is TGTGCCACCAGCAGACCGAAGACAGTTATAAGCTACACCTTC. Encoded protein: CATSRPKTVISYTF.

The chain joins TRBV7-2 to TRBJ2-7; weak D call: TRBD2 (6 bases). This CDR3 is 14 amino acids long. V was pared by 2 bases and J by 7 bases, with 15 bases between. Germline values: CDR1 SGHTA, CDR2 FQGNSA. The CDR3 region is CASSLLGTWREQYF. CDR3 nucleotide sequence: TGTGCCAGCAGCTTACTAGGGACTTGGAGGGAGCAGTACTTC.

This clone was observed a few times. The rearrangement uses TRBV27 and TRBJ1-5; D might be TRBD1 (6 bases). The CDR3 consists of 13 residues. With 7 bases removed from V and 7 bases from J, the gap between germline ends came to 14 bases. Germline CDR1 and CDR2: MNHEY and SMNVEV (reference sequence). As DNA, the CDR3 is TGTGCCAGCAAATCAGGGGTGGGGCAGCCCCAGCATTTT. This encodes CASKSGVGQPQHF.

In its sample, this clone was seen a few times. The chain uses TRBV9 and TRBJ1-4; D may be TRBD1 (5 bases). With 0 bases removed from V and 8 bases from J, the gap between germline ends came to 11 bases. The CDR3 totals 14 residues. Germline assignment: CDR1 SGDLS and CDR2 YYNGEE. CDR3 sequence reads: CASSVGDSIEKLFF. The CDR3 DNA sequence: TGTGCCAGCAGCGTAGGCGACAGTATAGAAAAACTGTTTTTT.

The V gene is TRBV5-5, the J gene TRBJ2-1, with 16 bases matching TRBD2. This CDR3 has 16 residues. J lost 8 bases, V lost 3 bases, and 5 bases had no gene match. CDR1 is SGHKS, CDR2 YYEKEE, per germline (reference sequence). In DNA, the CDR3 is TGTGCCAGCAGCTCCAGGGGACTAGCGGGAGGGTATGAGCAGTTCTTC. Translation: CASSSRGLAGGYEQFF.

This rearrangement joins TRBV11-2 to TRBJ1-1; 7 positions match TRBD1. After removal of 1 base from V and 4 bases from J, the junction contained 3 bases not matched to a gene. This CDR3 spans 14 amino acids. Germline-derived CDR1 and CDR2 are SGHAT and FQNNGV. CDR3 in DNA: TGTGCCAGCAGCTTAGGACAGGGTAGCACTGAAGCTTTCTTT. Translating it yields CASSLGQGSTEAFF. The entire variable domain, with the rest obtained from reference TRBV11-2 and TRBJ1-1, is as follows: EAGVAQSPRYKIIEKRQSVAFWCNPISGHATLYWYQQILGQGPKLLIQFQNNGVVDDSQLPKDRFSAERLKGVDSTLKIQPAKLEDSAVYLCASSLGQGSTEAFFGQGTRLTVV.

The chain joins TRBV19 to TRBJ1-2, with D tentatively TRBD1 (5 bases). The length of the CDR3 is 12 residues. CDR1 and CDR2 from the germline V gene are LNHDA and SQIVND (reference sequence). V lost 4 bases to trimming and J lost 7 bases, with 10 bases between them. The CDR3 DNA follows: TGTGCCAGTAGTACAGGGTCTACTGGCTACACCTTC. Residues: CASSTGSTGYTF.

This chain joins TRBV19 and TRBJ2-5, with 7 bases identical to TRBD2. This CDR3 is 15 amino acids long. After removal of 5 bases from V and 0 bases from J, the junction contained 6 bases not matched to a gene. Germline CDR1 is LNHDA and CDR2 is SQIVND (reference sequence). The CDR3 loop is CASSLGAGNQETQYF. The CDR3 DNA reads TGTGCCAGTAGTTTGGGAGCGGGGAACCAAGAGACCCAGTACTTC.

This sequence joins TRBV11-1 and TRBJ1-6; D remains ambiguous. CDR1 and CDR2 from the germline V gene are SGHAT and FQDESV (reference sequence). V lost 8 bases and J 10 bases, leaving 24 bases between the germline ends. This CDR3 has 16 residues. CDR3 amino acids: CASGEGKGVVSSPLHF. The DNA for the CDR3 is TGTGCCAGCGGTGAGGGCAAGGGCGTAGTTAGCTCACCCCTCCACTTT.

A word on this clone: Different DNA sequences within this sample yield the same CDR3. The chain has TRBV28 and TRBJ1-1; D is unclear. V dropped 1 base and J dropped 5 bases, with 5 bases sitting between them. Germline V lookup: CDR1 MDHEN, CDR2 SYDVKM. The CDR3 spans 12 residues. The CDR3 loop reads CASSLSVTEAFF. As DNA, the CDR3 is TGTGCCAGCAGTTTATCAGTGACTGAAGCTTTCTTT. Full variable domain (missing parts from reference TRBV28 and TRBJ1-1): DVKVTQSSRYLVKRTGEKVFLECVQDMDHENMFWYRQDPGLGLRLIYFSYDVKMKEKGDIPEGYSVSREKKERFSLILESASTNQTSMYLCASSLSVTEAFFGQGTRLTVV.

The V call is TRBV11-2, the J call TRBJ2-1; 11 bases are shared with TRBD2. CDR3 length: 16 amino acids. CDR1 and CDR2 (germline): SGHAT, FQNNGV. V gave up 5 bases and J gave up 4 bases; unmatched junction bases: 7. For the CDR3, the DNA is TGTGCCAGCAGCCCTCGACTAGCGGGATTATACAATGAGCAGTTCTTC. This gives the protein CASSPRLAGLYNEQFF.

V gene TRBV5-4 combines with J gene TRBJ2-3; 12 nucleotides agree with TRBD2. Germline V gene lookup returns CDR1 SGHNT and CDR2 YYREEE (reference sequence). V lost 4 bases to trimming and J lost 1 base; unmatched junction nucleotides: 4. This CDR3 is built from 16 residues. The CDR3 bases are TGTGCCAGCAGCGTCCGACTAGCGGGAGGCACAGATACGCAGTATTTT. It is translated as CASSVRLAGGTDTQYF.

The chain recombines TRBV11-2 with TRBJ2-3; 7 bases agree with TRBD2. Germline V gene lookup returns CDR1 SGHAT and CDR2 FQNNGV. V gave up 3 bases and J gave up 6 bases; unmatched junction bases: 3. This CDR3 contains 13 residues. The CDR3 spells CASSFRGGDTQYF. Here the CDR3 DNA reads TGTGCCAGCAGCTTTCGGGGAGGGGATACGCAGTATTTT.

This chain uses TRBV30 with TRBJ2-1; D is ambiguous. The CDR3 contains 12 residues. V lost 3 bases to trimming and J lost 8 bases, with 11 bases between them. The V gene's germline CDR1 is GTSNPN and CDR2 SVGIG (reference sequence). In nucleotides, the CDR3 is TGTGCCTGGAGCCTAGGAGTCCATGAGCAGTTCTTC. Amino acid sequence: CAWSLGVHEQFF.

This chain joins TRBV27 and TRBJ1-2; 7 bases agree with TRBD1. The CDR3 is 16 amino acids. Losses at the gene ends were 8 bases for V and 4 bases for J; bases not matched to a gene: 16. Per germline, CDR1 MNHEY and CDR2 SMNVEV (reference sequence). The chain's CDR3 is CASSFAPYRGGYGYTF. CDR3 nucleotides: TGTGCCAGCTCCTTTGCCCCGTACAGGGGCGGCTATGGCTACACCTTC.

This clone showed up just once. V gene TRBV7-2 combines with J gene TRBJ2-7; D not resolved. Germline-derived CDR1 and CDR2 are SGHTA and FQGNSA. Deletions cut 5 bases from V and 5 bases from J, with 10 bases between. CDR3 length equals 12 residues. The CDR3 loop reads CASSINSHEQYF. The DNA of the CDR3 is TGTGCCAGCAGCATAAACTCACACGAGCAGTACTTC.

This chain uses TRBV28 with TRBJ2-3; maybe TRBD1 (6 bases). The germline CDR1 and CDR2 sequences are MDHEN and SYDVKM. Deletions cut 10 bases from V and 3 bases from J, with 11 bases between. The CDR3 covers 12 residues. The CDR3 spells CATATGTDTQYF. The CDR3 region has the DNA TGTGCCACCGCGACAGGAACAGATACGCAGTATTTT. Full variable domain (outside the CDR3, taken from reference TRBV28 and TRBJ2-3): DVKVTQSSRYLVKRTGEKVFLECVQDMDHENMFWYRQDPGLGLRLIYFSYDVKMKEKGDIPEGYSVSREKKERFSLILESASTNQTSMYLCATATGTDTQYFGPGTRLTVL.

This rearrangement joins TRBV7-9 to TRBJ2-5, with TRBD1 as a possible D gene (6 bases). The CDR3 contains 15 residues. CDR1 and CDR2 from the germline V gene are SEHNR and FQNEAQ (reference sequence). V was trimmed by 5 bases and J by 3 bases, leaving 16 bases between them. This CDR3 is CASSPHPAGEETQYF. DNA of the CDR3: TGTGCCAGCAGCCCACACCCGGCAGGGGAAGAGACCCAGTACTTC.